This T cell receptor (beta chain) was recorded in a study of regulatory T cells in long-lasting Graves disease. Arm-PCR of CDR3 regions and iRepertoire HTBI primers were used to build TCR beta libraries. TCRdb analysed the multiplex PCR reads with MiXCR anew, one entry per CDR3 protein. The sample comprises some 410,000 distinct CDR3 sequences, 15% to 20% of which are singletons, and over 8.5% rests with the top ten. The sample's time point: newly diagnosed GD, antithyroid drugs for less than 3 months. PBMCs were the source of the RNA used for TCR sequencing. The CDR3 length is 15 residues. V dropped 6 bases and J dropped 9; count of bases not matched to a gene: 8. This clonotype was detected ten times or more. This sample also belongs to another study, concerning T cells in Graves' hyperthyroidism and ophthalmopathy.

This sequence joins TRBV12-3 or TRBV12-4 and TRBJ2-1; the match to TRBD2 covers 13 bases. The source is a woman aged 25 to 45 with Graves disease. The starting material was peripheral blood mononuclear cells (PBMCs), obtained at new diagnosis, from a patient treated with antithyroid drugs. Here the CDR3 reads CASSRTSGSRGEQFF. Written as DNA, the CDR3 is TGTGCCAGCAGCCGGACTAGCGGGAGCAGAGGTGAGCAGTTCTTC.